This TCR beta chain was recovered during a study of T cell repertoires in cytomegalovirus infection. Study in general: Public TCR beta signature analysis indicated the presence of both CMV infection and matching HLA type. Study-wide points: Cumulative public TCR beta family frequency identified carriers of CMV plus the relevant HLA.

V dropped 2 bases and J dropped 0 bases, with 16 bases sitting between them. The CDR3 loop spans 17 amino acids. Germline V CDR1 and CDR2: SEHNR, FQNEAQ (reference sequence). This clonotype was picked up many times. Its antigen remains unknown. Using its own MiXCR run on the reads, TCRdb lists one record per CDR3 protein. The sample shows some 150,000 distinct CDR3 sequences, about 6.5% of them seen only once. Input material: PBMCs. The chain carries TRBV7-9 and TRBJ1-1, with D maybe TRBD1 (6 bases). The clonotype was recovered from a human donor in good health (CMV status not recorded). Some clones in this sample may be carry-over from other donors' samples. The CDR3, as DNA: TGTGCCAGCAGCTTACAACCCCCGGGACAAGTGAACACTGAAGCTTTCTTT. Protein product: CASSLQPPGQVNTEAFF.